A selection of T cell receptor beta chains follows, all from one sample in a study of cytomegalovirus exposure and HLA in healthy donors. The table came from immunoSEQ multiplex PCR; TCRdb's copy has only in-frame clones and leaves some out. The profile shows 250,000 to 350,000 clones, roughly 89% of them singletons. Sequencing was done on a sample of PBMCs. The receptors originated from a man aged 40-49 years in good health and CMV-seropositive. Both conserved end residues are part of each CDR3. The D gene is left open where the match is weak. Size values are once, few and many counts, or a class for expanded clones, and some rows have none.

J | size | V | D | DNA | CDR3
TRBJ1-5 | NA | TRBV7-9 | TRBD1 | TGTGCCAGCAGCCGGGACAGTCACGGCAATCAGCCCCAGCATTTT | CASSRDSHGNQPQHF
TRBJ2-1 | NA | TRBV5-6 | NA | TGTGCCAGCAGCCCCGGACGGGATACCTACAATGAGCAGTTCTTC | CASSPGRDTYNEQFF
TRBJ2-5 | NA | TRBV7-2 | NA | TGTGCCAGCAGCTTAGGTCTTCAAGAGACCCAGTACTTC | CASSLGLQETQYF
TRBJ1-2 | NA | TRBV5-1 | NA | TGCGCCAGCAGCTTGGACGGGAGGAACTATGGCTACACCTTC | CASSLDGRNYGYTF
TRBJ2-3 | NA | TRBV7-9 | TRBD2 | TGTGCCAGCAGCTTATTAGCGGGAGGGCCTACAGATACGCAGTATTTT | CASSLLAGGPTDTQYF
TRBJ2-1 | NA | TRBV18 | TRBD2 | TGTGCCAGCTCACCAACTAGCGGGAGCTCCTACAATGAGCAGTTCTTC | CASSPTSGSSYNEQFF
TRBJ2-7 | NA | TRBV7-6 | TRBD2 | TGTGCCAGCGGGTCCGGGGGGGCGGTTGACGAGCAGTACTTC | CASGSGGAVDEQYF
TRBJ2-2 | NA | TRBV5-4 | NA | TGTGCCAGCAGCTTGGGCGTTGCCGGGGAGCTGTTTTTT | CASSLGVAGELFF
TRBJ2-1 | NA | TRBV4-3 | NA | TGCGCCAGCAGCCCCACCTTGCGGTCAAGCTCCTACAATGAGCAGTTCTTC | CASSPTLRSSSYNEQFF
TRBJ2-1 | NA | TRBV5-1 | TRBD1 | TGCGCCAGCAGCTGGGAGTCCGGGACAGGGTCCTACAATGAGCAGTTCTTC | CASSWESGTGSYNEQFF
TRBJ1-5 | NA | TRBV25-1 | TRBD1 | TGTGCCAGCAGTACAGGGGGCAATCAGCCCCAGCATTTT | CASSTGGNQPQHF
TRBJ2-1 | once | TRBV18 | TRBD1 | TGTGCCAGCTCACCCCGGGCAGGGGGAATGGATGAGCAGTTCTTC | CASSPRAGGMDEQFF
TRBJ2-7 | NA | TRBV27 | NA | TGTGCCAGCAGTTTAGTTGCGGGCGCTTACGAGCAGTACTTC | CASSLVAGAYEQYF
TRBJ2-2 | NA | TRBV18 | NA | TGTGCCAGCTCACCACCGATATGGCAGAGGCCCGGGGAGCTGTTTTTT | CASSPPIWQRPGELFF
TRBJ2-7 | NA | TRBV15 | NA | TGTGCCACCAGCAGAGATTCGAGATACGAGCAGTACTTC | CATSRDSRYEQYF
TRBJ2-1 | NA | TRBV10-3 | TRBD2 | TGTGCCATCAGTGACACCGGGAGCGGGAGGCAATACAATGAGCAGTTCTTC | CAISDTGSGRQYNEQFF
TRBJ2-7 | NA | TRBV7-9 | NA | TGTGCCAGCAGCTTAGGGCTGGCTGAGCAGTACTTC | CASSLGLAEQYF
TRBJ2-7 | NA | TRBV5-6 | NA | TGTGCCAGCAGCTTGAGGGGTTTCGGGGGGCCTGGAAACGAGCAGTACTTC | CASSLRGFGGPGNEQYF
TRBJ1-2 | NA | TRBV5-8 | NA | TGTGCCAGCAGGTTTACGGGAGTTAGGAACTATGGCTACACCTTC | CASRFTGVRNYGYTF
TRBJ2-1 | NA | TRBV6-5 | TRBD1 | TGTGCCAGCAGTTACTGGGGACAGGGACACAATGAGCAGTTCTTC | CASSYWGQGHNEQFF
TRBJ2-2 | NA | TRBV9 | NA | TGTGCCAGCAGCGTAGGGCAGCGCACCGGGGAGCTGTTTTTT | CASSVGQRTGELFF
TRBJ1-2 | few | TRBV7-9 | NA | TGTGCCAGCAGCTCCCCGACAGAGGGAGGGTATGGCTACACCTTC | CASSSPTEGGYGYTF
TRBJ2-7 | NA | TRBV29-1 | NA | TGCAGCGTTCCGGTGGGACAATCTGCCTACGAGCAGTACTTC | CSVPVGQSAYEQYF
TRBJ2-7 | once | TRBV28 | TRBD2 | TGTGCCAGCAGTTTAGGGTATAGCGGGAGGGCCGGTTTCGAGCAGTACTTC | CASSLGYSGRAGFEQYF
TRBJ2-7 | few | TRBV28 | NA | TGTGCCAGCAGTGTATTCCGGGAGTCTCCGCGTTACGAGCAGTACTTC | CASSVFRESPRYEQYF
TRBJ1-2 | few | TRBV19 | TRBD1 | TGTGCCAGTAGTCCCGGCAGGGGGCCTAGTGGCTACACCTTC | CASSPGRGPSGYTF
TRBJ2-1 | NA | TRBV18 | NA | TGTGCCAGCTCACCACCGCTCGGGGGTAGGGATGAGCAGTTCTTC | CASSPPLGGRDEQFF
TRBJ2-7 | NA | TRBV19 | TRBD1 | TGTGCCAGTAGTCCTAGCTCAGGGGGCGGCGAGCAGTACTTC | CASSPSSGGGEQYF
TRBJ2-2 | NA | TRBV4-3 | NA | TGCGCCAGCAGCCAAGCTTTCGGGACCGGGGAGCTGTTTTTT | CASSQAFGTGELFF
TRBJ1-4 | NA | TRBV4-1 | TRBD1 | TGCGCCAGCAGCCAAGATAAAACAGGGGGAAATGAAAAACTGTTTTTT | CASSQDKTGGNEKLFF
TRBJ1-2 | NA | TRBV5-5 | NA | TGTGCCAGCAGCTTGGTCGCAGTCTTCAGTGTCTATGGCTACACCTTC | CASSLVAVFSVYGYTF
TRBJ2-2 | NA | TRBV9 | NA | TGTGCCAGCAGCGTAGACAAGAACACCGGGGAGCTGTTTTTT | CASSVDKNTGELFF
TRBJ2-7 | NA | TRBV4-1 | TRBD1 | TGCGCCAGCAGCCAAGGAACAGGGGGGCGGGCCTACGAGCAGTACTTC | CASSQGTGGRAYEQYF
TRBJ1-1 | few | TRBV28 | NA | TGTGCCAGCGCCAAGAGATACACTGAAGCTTTCTTT | CASAKRYTEAFF
TRBJ1-4 | NA | TRBV7-9 | NA | TGTGCCAGCAGCACGTTGCAGGGGAAAACTAATGAAAAACTGTTTTTT | CASSTLQGKTNEKLFF
TRBJ2-1 | NA | TRBV10-1 | NA | TGCGCCAGCAGTGAGGGTCACGGGGAGCAGTTCTTC | CASSEGHGEQFF
TRBJ2-7 | NA | TRBV28 | NA | TGTGCCAGCAGCCGGGACTTAGACGGATACTACGAGCAGTACTTC | CASSRDLDGYYEQYF
TRBJ2-2 | NA | TRBV7-9 | TRBD2 | TGTTCCAGCAGCTTTAGACTAGCGGAGGGTACCGGGGAGCTGTTTTTT | CSSSFRLAEGTGELFF
TRBJ2-5 | NA | TRBV7-6 | TRBD2 | TGTGCCAGCAGCCGACTAGCGGGAGATTCCGAGACCCAGTACTTC | CASSRLAGDSETQYF
TRBJ2-7 | NA | TRBV2 | NA | TGTGCCAGCAGTGTCAGGAGGGGAGACGAGCAGTACTTC | CASSVRRGDEQYF